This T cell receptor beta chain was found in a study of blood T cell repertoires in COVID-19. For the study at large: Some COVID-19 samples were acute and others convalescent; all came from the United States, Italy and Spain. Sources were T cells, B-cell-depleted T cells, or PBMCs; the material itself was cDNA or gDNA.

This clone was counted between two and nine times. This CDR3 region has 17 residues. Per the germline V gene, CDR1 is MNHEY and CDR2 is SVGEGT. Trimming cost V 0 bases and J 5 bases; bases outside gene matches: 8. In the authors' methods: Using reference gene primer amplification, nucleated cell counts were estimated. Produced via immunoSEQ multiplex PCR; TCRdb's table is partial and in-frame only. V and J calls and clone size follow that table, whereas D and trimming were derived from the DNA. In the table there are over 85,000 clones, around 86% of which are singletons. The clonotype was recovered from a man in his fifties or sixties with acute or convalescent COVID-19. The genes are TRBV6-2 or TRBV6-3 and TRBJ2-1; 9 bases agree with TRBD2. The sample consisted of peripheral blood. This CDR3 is CASSYSPTSGLHNEQFF. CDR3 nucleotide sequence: TGTGCCAGCAGTTACTCTCCTACTAGCGGGCTACACAATGAGCAGTTCTTC.